This T cell receptor beta chain was identified during a study of response to subunit inactivated influenza vaccine. Findings and caveats of the study: The authors put forward the suggestion that each seasonal influenza vaccination may bring in only a limited number of new T cells.

The CDR3 totals 16 residues. Germline CDR1 is MDHEN and CDR2 is SYDVKM. V was cut by 6 bases and J by 0 bases, with 17 bases left in between. MiXCR was run by TCRdb on the RT-PCR reads, yielding one entry per CDR3 protein. Of under 550,000 distinct CDR3 sequences in the sample, under 9% are singletons; the top ten hold 10% to 15%. Details on this clonotype: Its antigen is unknown.

This rearrangement joins TRBV28 to TRBJ2-5, with D possibly being TRBD1 or TRBD2 (5 bases each). This TCR was recovered from a man between 50 and 75 years old who received an inactivated influenza vaccine. Sequencing used PBMCs from blood, obtained around 25 months after vaccination. The CDR3 sequence is CASSGRAGTNQETQYF. CDR3 coding DNA: TGTGCCAGCAGCGGACGGGCAGGGACCAACCAAGAGACCCAGTACTTC.